The next 17 T cell receptor beta chains were all read from a single sample in a study of naive and memory T cell subsets. The library had UMIs added by 3' ligation of an oligonucleotide to TCR cDNA. Ligated cDNA underwent four rounds of PCR with nested alpha and beta constant region primers and SP2. TCRdb itself ran the 5' RACE reads through MiXCR, one entry per CDR3 protein. This repertoire shows roughly 60,000 distinct CDR3 sequences, 7% to 8% found once; its top ten account for over 15%. The receptors were gathered from a female donor in good health.

This clonotype was seen a handful of times. The V call is TRBV3-1, the J call TRBJ2-1; tentative D call: TRBD1 (6 bases). This CDR3 region has 13 residues. Germline V gene lookup returns CDR1 LGHDT and CDR2 YNNKEL (reference sequence). V gave up 4 bases and J gave up 7 bases, with 11 bases separating them. The CDR3 region has the DNA TGTGCCAGCAGCCCCTATCAGGGGAATGAGCAGTTCTTC. Translated, it gives CASSPYQGNEQFF.

V usage is TRBV11-2 and J usage is TRBJ2-6; tentative D call: TRBD1 (7 bases). This CDR3 comprises 19 residues. V was pared by 0 bases and J by 0 bases, with 15 bases between. Germline values: CDR1 SGHAT, CDR2 FQNNGV. CDR3 in DNA: TGTGCCAGCAGCTTAGATCTGGCAGGGGGGCTCTCTGGGGCCAACGTCCTGACTTTC. This translates into CASSLDLAGGLSGANVLTF.

The chain has TRBV6-1 and TRBJ1-2; TRBD1 matches 9 bases. The CDR3 runs 14 residues. Looked up from germline, CDR1 is MNHNS and CDR2 is SASEGT. Losses at the gene ends were 6 bases for V and 4 bases for J; bases not matched to a gene: 6. CDR3 region: CASSGTGRVYGYTF. The CDR3 DNA follows: TGTGCCAGCAGCGGGACAGGGCGAGTCTATGGCTACACCTTC.

This clonotype was counted many times. This chain uses TRBV28 with TRBJ1-2; D unresolved. There are 11 residues in the CDR3. CDR1 and CDR2 from the germline V gene are MDHEN and SYDVKM. Trimming stripped 6 bases from V and 7 bases from J, with 9 bases between. CDR3 region: CASSRTGGYTF. CDR3 DNA: TGTGCCAGCAGCCGTACTGGTGGCTACACCTTC.

The V and J genes are TRBV6-6 and TRBJ2-3; 10 nucleotides match TRBD2. The trim removed 6 bases at V and 3 bases at J, leaving 9 bases unmatched. Germline values: CDR1 MNHNY, CDR2 SVGAGI (reference sequence). This CDR3 has 16 amino acids. The DNA of the CDR3 is TGTGCCAGCAGCCCCCCGAGCGGGAGGGGGACAGATACGCAGTATTTT. Protein sequence: CASSPPSGRGTDTQYF.

This clonotype was counted only a few times. The chain links TRBV11-2 to TRBJ2-7; 9 nucleotides match TRBD2. The CDR3 has 16 residues. The V gene's germline CDR1 is SGHAT and CDR2 FQNNGV. After removal of 1 base from V and 3 bases from J, the junction contained 7 bases not matched to a gene. The DNA of the CDR3 is TGTGCCAGCAGCTTAGGCCCAGCGGGAGGAAACTACGAGCAGTACTTC. Amino acid sequence: CASSLGPAGGNYEQYF.

There are many counts of this clonotype. The chain combines TRBV29-1 with TRBJ2-1; possible D gene TRBD1, 5 bases. There are 12 residues in the CDR3. V was trimmed by 4 bases and J by 6 bases, leaving 10 bases between them. The germline V gene encodes CDR1 SQVTM and CDR2 ANQGSEA. The DNA of the CDR3 is TGCAGCGTTGCCCACAGGCCCAATGAGCAGTTCTTC. Protein product: CSVAHRPNEQFF.

This clonotype was seen ten or more times. The chain recombines TRBV19 with TRBJ1-5; tentative D call: TRBD1 (5 bases). V was pared by 8 bases and J by 4 bases, with 12 bases between. The length of the CDR3 is 13 residues. From germline, CDR1 is LNHDA and CDR2 SQIVND (reference sequence). CDR3 sequence: CASSGGNNQPQHF. Written as DNA, the CDR3 is TGTGCCAGTTCCGGGGGGAATAATCAGCCCCAGCATTTT.

This sequence joins TRBV4-1 and TRBJ2-5; a weak D match, TRBD2 (7 bases). The CDR3 contains 15 residues. Trimming cost V 4 bases and J 3 bases, with 15 bases left between them. Germline V lookup: CDR1 MGHRA, CDR2 YSYEKL. CDR3 nucleotides: TGCGCCAGCAGCCTTAGGGGGGGCAGCAAAGAGACCCAGTACTTC. Its protein is CASSLRGGSKETQYF.

In its sample, this clonotype was seen a few times. The CDR3 spells CSAATLAGHSNEQFF. Here the CDR3 DNA reads TGCAGTGCTGCAACTCTAGCGGGACATTCCAATGAGCAGTTCTTC. The J gene is TRBJ2-1, the V gene TRBV20-1; 9 bases fit TRBD2. Germline CDR1 DFQATT, CDR2 SNEGSKA (reference sequence). The CDR3 is 15 amino acids. After removal of 5 bases from V and 6 bases from J, the junction contained 11 bases not matched to a gene.

This clonotype was seen at least ten times. The chain is built from TRBV29-1 and TRBJ1-3, with 10 positions matching TRBD1. The CDR3 is 16 residues long. V was clipped by 6 bases and J by 1 base; unmatched bases: 9. Germline V lookup: CDR1 SQVTM, CDR2 ANQGSEA. The CDR3 sequence is CSVTKTGGASGNTIYF. CDR3 nucleotides: TGCAGCGTCACTAAGACAGGGGGCGCTTCTGGAAACACCATATATTTT.

This clonotype was seen at least ten times. The chain carries TRBV20-1 and TRBJ1-1; 7 bases are a match to TRBD1. V gave up 5 bases and J gave up 4 bases; unmatched junction bases: 10. Looked up from germline, CDR1 is DFQATT and CDR2 is SNEGSKA (reference sequence). The CDR3 is 14 amino acids. The CDR3 DNA reads as TGCAGTGCTTCGACAGGGAGAAAGGGCACTGAAGCTTTCTTT. Translated, it gives CSASTGRKGTEAFF.

At least ten counts were recorded for this clonotype. This chain joins TRBV3-1 and TRBJ1-2; unclear D gene. The V and J ends lost 1 base and 1 base respectively, with 10 bases between them. The CDR3 has 15 residues. CDR1 is LGHDT, CDR2 YNNKEL, per germline (reference sequence). This CDR3 reads CASSQGWRSNYGYTF. DNA for the CDR3: TGTGCCAGCAGCCAAGGTTGGAGAAGTAACTATGGCTACACCTTC.

This clonotype was detected only a few times. V is TRBV29-1 and J is TRBJ2-1; 9 positions agree with TRBD2. The V gene's germline CDR1 is SQVTM and CDR2 ANQGSEA. J lost 7 bases, V lost 7 bases, and 5 bases had no gene match. The CDR3 contains 12 residues. The CDR3 region has the DNA TGCAGCGGGGGACTAGCTAATAATGAGCAGTTCTTC. Translation: CSGGLANNEQFF.

This clonotype has at least ten counts. The chain carries TRBV10-3 and TRBJ2-3; D unclear. Deletions cut 2 bases from V and 9 bases from J, with 6 bases between. The CDR3 consists of 11 residues. Germline lookup yields CDR1 ENHRY and CDR2 SYGVKD. The CDR3 DNA is TGTGCCATCAGTGAGGTTACCACGCAGTATTTT. Its translation is CAISEVTTQYF.

This clonotype was seen repeatedly, ten times or more. The chain has TRBV2 and TRBJ2-1; D remains unclear. Per germline, CDR1 SNHLY and CDR2 FYNNEI. The CDR3 has 13 amino acids. V was trimmed by 8 bases and J by 5 bases, leaving 13 bases between them. The CDR3 nucleotides read TGTGCCAGCGGTCCAGTCCCTAACAATGAGCAGTTCTTC. This translates into CASGPVPNNEQFF.

The table lists this clonotype with a few counts. This chain uses TRBV6-5 with TRBJ2-7, with 12 bases identical to TRBD2. This CDR3 spans 15 amino acids. The germline CDR1 and CDR2 sequences are MNHEY and SVGAGI. V was pared by 9 bases and J by 4 bases, with 10 bases of the junction left unmatched. This chain's CDR3 is CASQFRGLAGYEQYF. The CDR3 DNA sequence: TGTGCCAGTCAGTTTAGAGGACTAGCGGGGTACGAGCAGTACTTC.